The 24 T cell receptor beta chains below were found in one sample sequenced in a study of CD4 and CD8 cells across lung adenocarcinoma regions. TCRdb analysed the PCR reads with MiXCR anew, one entry per CDR3 protein. The sample contains some 8,400 distinct CDR3 sequences, about 51% of which appear only once. The sequencing sample was made of CD8+ T cells from the center of a lung tumor. The receptors here all came from a female donor with lung adenocarcinoma. The CD4 and CD8 labels of this study may be unreliable.

This clonotype was recorded many times. The V call is TRBV7-8, the J call TRBJ1-1; the D is unclear. The CDR3 has 15 residues. The V gene lost 3 bases and the J gene lost 1 base, with 12 bases spanning the gap. The germline V gene encodes CDR1 SGHVS and CDR2 FQNEAQ. The CDR3 sequence is CASSFSQIGNTEAFF. CDR3 DNA sequence: TGTGCCAGCAGCTTTTCGCAGATAGGGAACACTGAAGCTTTCTTT.

This clonotype showed up just a few times. The V gene is TRBV7-9, the J gene TRBJ2-3; tentatively, D is TRBD1 (6 bases). Germline V gene lookup returns CDR1 SEHNR and CDR2 FQNEAQ (reference sequence). Trimming removed 1 base from V and 2 bases from J, with 7 bases in between. The CDR3 is made up of 14 amino acids. Here the CDR3 reads CASSLGTATDTQYF. In nucleotides, the CDR3 is TGTGCCAGCAGCTTAGGGACAGCCACAGATACGCAGTATTTT.

This clonotype was recorded at least ten times. The V and J genes are TRBV5-1 and TRBJ1-4, with D possibly being TRBD1 (6 bases). This CDR3 comprises 17 residues. Trimming took off 0 bases at V and 2 bases at J, with 14 bases between the two ends. Germline CDR1 and CDR2: SGHRS and YFSETQ. The CDR3 loop reads CASSLVPGAGTNEKLFF. CDR3 bases: TGCGCCAGCAGCTTGGTTCCGGGGGCTGGGACTAATGAAAAACTGTTTTTT.

V is TRBV7-9 and J is TRBJ2-2; TRBD1 agrees at 8 bases. V dropped 5 bases and J dropped 5; count of bases not matched to a gene: 7. Germline V gives CDR1 SEHNR, CDR2 FQNEAQ (reference sequence). The CDR3 contains 15 residues. The CDR3 nucleotides read TGTGCCAGCAGCCGCCAGGGGGCTGGAACCGGGGAGCTGTTTTTT. Translation gives CASSRQGAGTGELFF.

A note on this clonotype: Relative to the germline gene, one junction end is altered; a read error may explain this. The gene calls are TRBV10-3 and TRBJ2-3; TRBD1 is a possible D gene (7 bases). Germline assignment: CDR1 ENHRY and CDR2 SYGVKD. The CDR3 runs to 15 residues. This CDR3 reads CAGGLGDRVTETQYF. CDR3 in DNA: TGTGCCGGGGGGCTAGGGGACAGAGTAACAGAGACGCAGTATTTT.

This clonotype was recorded once. The J gene is TRBJ2-1, the V gene TRBV12-3 or TRBV12-4; perhaps D is TRBD1 or TRBD2 (6 bases each). The last part of the DNA fits TRBJ2-5 better; the J call may be wrong. This CDR3 comprises 14 residues. CDR3 sequence (DNA): TGTGCGGGGCTCGGGGGCCGTGACCGAGAGACCCAGTACTTC. Translated: CAGLGGRDRETQYF.

The CDR3 coding sequence is TGTGCCAGCAGCCTCGAGGCGGTCAACACCGGGGAGCTGTTTTTT. The encoded protein is CASSLEAVNTGELFF. The V gene is TRBV7-2, the J gene TRBJ2-2; D is unclear. The V gene's germline CDR1 is SGHTA and CDR2 FQGNSA. Between the trimmed V and J ends, which lost 5 bases and 2 bases, there was a span of 12 bases. The CDR3 extends over 15 amino acids. Full variable domain (remainder filled in from reference TRBV7-2 and TRBJ2-2): GAGVSQSPSNKVTEKGKDVELRCDPISGHTALYWYRQSLGQGLEFLIYFQGNSAPDKSGLPSDRFSAERTGGSVSTLTIQRTQQEDSAVYLCASSLEAVNTGELFFGEGSRLTVL.

This clonotype was detected only a few times. In this CDR3 the conserved last residue, phenylalanine or tryptophan, is missing, so a read error is likely. No DNA is shown, since the ends of the CDR3 on it are uncertain; the CDR3 is the one TCRdb lists. The chain has TRBV7-7 and TRBJ2-3; TRBD2 is the table's D call, not checked against the DNA. Germline V CDR1 and CDR2: SSHAT, FNYEAQ (reference sequence). The CDR3 length is 14 residues, termini included. The chain's CDR3 is CVSSSCWLWGDEGP.

This clonotype was found many times. Possible read error: a much larger clone is one base away. The gene calls are TRBV7-6 and TRBJ2-1; 10 positions agree with TRBD1. The germline V gene has CDR1 SGHVS and CDR2 FNYEAQ. V lost 3 bases and J lost 13; bases outside the gene matches: 12. The CDR3 sequence is 15 residues long. CDR3: CASSFRQGATETQFF. The CDR3, as DNA: TGTGCCAGCAGCTTCCGACAGGGGGCGACAGAGACCCAGTTCTTC. Supplemented by reference TRBV7-6 and TRBJ2-1, the full variable domain reads GAGVSQSPRYKVTKRGQDVALRCDPISGHVSLYWYRQALGQGPEFLTYFNYEAQQDKSGLPNDRFSAERPEGSISTLTIQRTEQRDSAMYRCASSFRQGATETQFFGPGTRLTVL.

This clonotype appeared a single time. DNA of the CDR3: TGTGCCAGCCCACACCCGGGGCTGTGGGGCAAAAACATTCAGTACTTC. It codes for CASPHPGLWGKNIQYF. This sequence joins TRBV6-1 and TRBJ2-4; D assignment may be TRBD1 or TRBD2 (5 bases each). Germline V lookup: CDR1 MNHNS, CDR2 SASEGT. The germline V and J ends were trimmed by 8 bases and 3 bases, with 20 bases remaining between them. CDR3 length: 16 amino acids.

Worth noting for this clonotype: Compared with germline, one end of the junction differs, possibly owing to a read error. This chain links TRBV6-1 with TRBJ1-5; D gene uncertain. The germline V gene has CDR1 MNHNS and CDR2 SASEGT. The CDR3 is 15 residues long. CDR3 sequence reads: CASREGLSGNQPHHF. DNA for the CDR3: TGTGCCAGCAGGGAAGGACTCTCGGGGAATCAGCCCCACCACTTT.

The gene calls are TRBV28 and TRBJ2-7, with 9 bases aligning to TRBD2. V gave up 4 bases and J gave up 3 bases; unmatched junction bases: 7. Per the germline V gene, CDR1 is MDHEN and CDR2 is SYDVKM. CDR3 size: 15 residues. The CDR3 DNA sequence: TGTGCCAGCAGTTCGATGACTAGCGGAGTCTACGAGCAGTACTTC. Protein sequence: CASSSMTSGVYEQYF.

Only a few counts were recorded for this clonotype. For the CDR3, the DNA is TGTGGCGGGGGCTTCGGGGGCGGGGCTGTAGATACGCAGTACTTC. This gives the protein CGGGFGGGAVDTQYF. V gene TRBV11-2 combines with J gene TRBJ2-1, with D possibly matching TRBD2 (7 bases). The end of the DNA is better explained by TRBJ2-7, so the J call may be wrong. The CDR3 has 15 amino acids. Germline assignment: CDR1 SGHAT and CDR2 FQNNGV.

This clonotype ranks as medium-sized. The chain links TRBV6-2 or TRBV6-3 to TRBJ2-3; D gene uncertain. The V end was cut by 5 bases, the J end by 3 bases, with 9 bases between. The CDR3 extends over 13 amino acids. Per the germline V gene, CDR1 is MNHEY and CDR2 is SVGEGT. The CDR3 spells CASSVTETDTQYF. The CDR3 DNA follows: TGTGCCAGCAGTGTGACCGAAACAGATACGCAGTATTTT.

V usage is TRBV6-1 and J usage is TRBJ2-5; 8 bases match TRBD2. The DNA end favors TRBJ2-7, so the J call may be wrong. The CDR3 is 16 amino acids. Germline values: CDR1 MNHNS, CDR2 SASEGT. The DNA of the CDR3 is TGTGCCAGCAGTGCTACCCTCAGCGGGAGCTTCTACGAGCAGTACTTC. This translates into CASSATLSGSFYEQYF.

The rearrangement joins TRBV7-2 to TRBJ2-1; the match to TRBD2 covers 9 bases. Germline V gene lookup returns CDR1 SGHTA and CDR2 FQGNSA. The CDR3 contains 16 residues. With 1 base clipped from V and 7 bases from J, the junction kept 8 bases outside the gene matches. The CDR3 loop is CASSLVGGGAPNEQFF. For the CDR3, the DNA is TGTGCCAGCAGCTTAGTAGGCGGGGGGGCCCCGAATGAGCAGTTCTTC.

In this sample, this clonotype turned up a few times. CDR3 residues: CASSQRTGPPYNEQFF. The CDR3 DNA follows: TGCGCCAGCAGCCAACGCACAGGGCCGCCATACAATGAGCAGTTCTTC. This sequence joins TRBV4-1 and TRBJ2-1; D possibly corresponds to TRBD1 (6 bases). This CDR3 contains 16 residues. Germline values: CDR1 MGHRA, CDR2 YSYEKL. The germline V and J ends were trimmed by 2 bases and 4 bases, with 15 bases remaining between them.

A remark on this clonotype: At one end, the junction sequence differs from germline, possibly due to a read error. The chain carries TRBV11-2 and TRBJ2-5, with D perhaps assigned TRBD1 or TRBD2 (6 bases each). Germline V gene sequence: CDR1 SGHAT, CDR2 FQNNGV. CDR3 length: 15 residues. DNA of the CDR3: TGTGCCGGCGGGTTCGGGGGCCGGGACCTAGAGACCCAGTATTTC. It yields the protein CAGGFGGRDLETQYF.

The sample holds a few counts of this clonotype. At one of its ends the junction is not consistent with the germline gene, which may arise from a read error. The rearrangement links TRBV7-2 to TRBJ2-3; no clear D gene. This CDR3 contains 14 residues. Germline CDR1 reads SGHTA; CDR2 reads FQGNSA. The CDR3 loop is CASTCVGSTDTQYF. CDR3 nucleotides: TGTGCCAGCACGTGCGTAGGTAGCACAGATACGCAGTACTTT.

By proportion, this clonotype is medium-sized (0.01 to 0.1%). V is TRBV6-1 and J is TRBJ2-3, with 7 bases fitting TRBD1. The J segment lost 3 bases and the V segment lost 8 bases, leaving 14 bases of the junction unmatched. The CDR3 is 16 amino acids. CDR1 is MNHNS, CDR2 SASEGT, per germline. Here the CDR3 reads CASPHPTGWRTDTQYF. The CDR3, as DNA: TGTGCCAGCCCACACCCGACAGGGTGGAGGACAGATACGCAGTATTTT.

The gene calls are TRBV11-1 and TRBJ2-3; 9 bases fit TRBD1. CDR1 and CDR2 from the germline V gene are SGHAT and FQDESV (reference sequence). The CDR3 spans 14 residues. V was pared by 7 bases and J by 4 bases, with 6 bases of the junction left unmatched. The CDR3 DNA is TGTGCCAGCAACAACAGGGGGCGCGCAGATACGCAGTATTTT. Protein: CASNNRGRADTQYF.

By sample fraction, this clonotype is medium-sized. This chain connects TRBV7-6 to TRBJ2-3; TRBD2 is a possible D gene (6 bases). V lost 5 bases and J 4 bases, leaving 10 bases between the germline ends. The length of the CDR3 is 13 residues. In germline, CDR1 is SGHVS, CDR2 FNYEAQ. The CDR3 DNA is TGTGCCAGCAGCCGGGCGGGGTCAGATACGCAGTATTTT. Amino acids: CASSRAGSDTQYF.

This clonotype was picked up many times. The rearrangement links TRBV19 to TRBJ2-3; 10 bases match TRBD2. V lost 8 bases and J lost 3; bases outside the gene matches: 11. The CDR3 covers 16 residues. Germline V gives CDR1 LNHDA, CDR2 SQIVND (reference sequence). CDR3 in DNA: TGTGCCAGTGGCAGCGGGAGGGCCCCAAGGACAGATACGCAGTATTTT. It encodes CASGSGRAPRTDTQYF.

Note on this clonotype: Lacking the conserved final phenylalanine or tryptophan, this CDR3 likely reflects a read error. The chain links TRBV7-2 to TRBJ2-5; the D is unclear. Trimming stripped 5 bases from V and 7 bases from J, with 8 bases between. From germline, CDR1 is SGHTA and CDR2 FQGNSA. The CDR3 is made up of 11 amino acids. Written as DNA, the CDR3 is TGTGCCAGCAGCCAACGACCGACCCAGTACTCG. It is translated as CASSQRPTQYS.